The 27 T cell receptor beta chains presented below share a single source sample, sequenced in a study of cytomegalovirus exposure and HLA in healthy donors. Data came from immunoSEQ multiplex PCR; TCRdb stores just in-frame clones and leaves some out. Among 130,000 to 150,000 clones, 80% to 90% were seen once, and the ten largest hold 7% to 9%. What was sequenced was PBMCs. These receptors all come from a woman aged 18-29 years in good health and CMV-seropositive.

The chain combines TRBV18 with TRBJ1-1, with D tentatively TRBD1 (6 bases). This CDR3 spans 14 amino acids. Trimming pared 2 bases from V and 2 bases from J, leaving 9 bases between. Germline V lookup: CDR1 KGHSH, CDR2 LQKENI. The CDR3 DNA follows: TGTGCCAGCTCACCATCACAGGGCAACACTGAAGCTTTCTTT. Amino acids: CASSPSQGNTEAFF.

The chain recombines TRBV7-8 with TRBJ1-1; no reliable D call. V lost 8 bases and J lost 6, with 16 bases in between. CDR1 and CDR2 (germline): SGHVS, FQNEAQ. CDR3 length: 13 amino acids. The CDR3 bases are TGTGCCAGCTCAGTAGGAGGGTTTGCTGAAGCTTTCTTT. This translates into CASSVGGFAEAFF. Variable domain in full (rest from reference TRBV7-8 and TRBJ1-1): GAGVSQSPRYKVAKRGQDVALRCDPISGHVSLFWYQQALGQGPEFLTYFQNEAQLDKSGLPSDRFFAERPEGSVSTLKIQRTQQEDSAVYLCASSVGGFAEAFFGQGTRLTVV.

The chain links TRBV5-1 to TRBJ1-1; D remains unclear. Germline V gene sequence: CDR1 SGHRS, CDR2 YFSETQ. Trimming shortened V by 0 bases and J by 4 bases, and 7 bases separated the two germline ends. The CDR3 length is 13 residues. DNA for the CDR3: TGCGCCAGCAGCTTGGCGGGGTTCACTGAAGCTTTCTTT. It yields the protein CASSLAGFTEAFF.

J is TRBJ2-3 and V is TRBV25-1; 11 bases line up with TRBD2. This CDR3 comprises 17 residues. V shed 4 bases, J shed 4 bases, and the junction held 10 bases outside the gene matches. CDR1 and CDR2 from the germline V gene are MGHDK and SYGVNS. CDR3 protein: CASSAQVSGGAADTQYF. CDR3 DNA sequence: TGTGCCAGCAGTGCCCAAGTTAGCGGGGGGGCAGCAGATACGCAGTATTTT.

The chain combines TRBV27 with TRBJ1-1; D remains ambiguous. The V gene lost 6 bases and the J gene lost 7 bases, with 15 bases spanning the gap. From germline, CDR1 is MNHEY and CDR2 SMNVEV (reference sequence). The CDR3 is 13 residues long. This CDR3 is CASSRNPGSEAFF. The CDR3 bases are TGTGCCAGCAGCCGAAACCCGGGGAGTGAAGCTTTCTTT.

The rearrangement uses TRBV7-2 and TRBJ2-5, with a tentative D call TRBD2 (5 bases). This CDR3 comprises 16 residues. Trimming left V 5 bases short and J 1 base short, with 17 bases between. Germline V gene sequence: CDR1 SGHTA, CDR2 FQGNSA. This CDR3 is CASSARRRAAQETQYF. The CDR3 DNA follows: TGTGCCAGCAGCGCCCGACGGCGAGCGGCCCAAGAGACCCAGTACTTC.

The V call is TRBV5-6, the J call TRBJ2-6, with TRBD1 identical over 12 bases. V gave up 9 bases and J gave up 2 bases; unmatched junction bases: 3. The CDR3 length is 15 residues. Germline values: CDR1 SGHDT, CDR2 YYEEEE. Here the CDR3 DNA reads TGTGCCACCGGGACAGGGGGCGCTGGGGCCAACGTCCTGACTTTC. This gives the protein CATGTGGAGANVLTF.

The V gene is TRBV4-2, the J gene TRBJ1-4; a possible D gene is TRBD1 (5 bases). The CDR3 is 15 residues long. Germline V gene sequence: CDR1 LGHNA, CDR2 YNFKEQ. The V and J ends lost 1 base and 4 bases respectively, with 10 bases between them. The CDR3 DNA reads TGTGCCAGCAGCCAAGTCAGCCAGGGTAATGAAAAACTGTTTTTT. Its translation is CASSQVSQGNEKLFF.

This clone was seen only once. The rearrangement uses TRBV5-6 and TRBJ1-1; D gene ambiguous. CDR3 length equals 12 residues. Trimming took off 0 bases at V and 9 bases at J, with 9 bases between the two ends. CDR1 and CDR2 (germline): SGHDT, YYEEEE. DNA of the CDR3: TGTGCCAGCAGCTTGGGATTGCGTCAAGCTTTCTTT. Protein: CASSLGLRQAFF.

The chain has TRBV15 and TRBJ1-5; the D gene is possibly TRBD1 (5 bases). Trimming took off 4 bases at V and 1 base at J, with 8 bases between the two ends. This CDR3 is built from 14 residues. CDR1 is LNHNV, CDR2 YYDKDF, per germline (reference sequence). In DNA form, the CDR3 reads TGTGCCACCAGCAAAAGACAGAGCAATCAGCCCCAGCATTTT. Translated, it gives CATSKRQSNQPQHF.

The V call is TRBV27, the J call TRBJ2-3; 11 nucleotides match TRBD2. Germline V gene data show CDR1 as MNHEY and CDR2 as SMNVEV (reference sequence). The J segment lost 1 base and the V segment lost 2 bases, leaving 2 bases of the junction unmatched. The length of the CDR3 is 16 residues. Written as DNA, the CDR3 is TGTGCCAGCAGTTTAATACTAGCGGGGGGCACAGATACGCAGTATTTT. This sequence encodes CASSLILAGGTDTQYF.

This rearrangement joins TRBV4-1 to TRBJ2-1; 7 bases map to TRBD1. CDR3 length: 11 residues. Germline V gene lookup returns CDR1 MGHRA and CDR2 YSYEKL. V gave up 1 base and J gave up 14 bases; unmatched junction bases: 2. CDR3 sequence reads: CASSQGTGKFF. For the CDR3, the DNA is TGCGCCAGCAGCCAAGGGACAGGAAAGTTCTTC.

The chain links TRBV5-4 to TRBJ1-5, with D tentatively TRBD1 (6 bases). CDR3 size: 14 residues. Trimming pared 8 bases from V and 0 bases from J, leaving 12 bases between. The V gene's germline CDR1 is SGHNT and CDR2 YYREEE (reference sequence). CDR3 in DNA: TGTGCCAGTACTTTACAGGGTAGCAATCAGCCCCAGCATTTT. This encodes CASTLQGSNQPQHF.

This clone has just one count. The V gene is TRBV28, the J gene TRBJ1-2; possibly TRBD1 for D (6 bases). The CDR3 length is 15 residues. The germline V gene has CDR1 MDHEN and CDR2 SYDVKM. The ends were cut back, 4 bases at V and 3 bases at J, with 15 bases in the middle. CDR3 residues: CASSSVAGVDYGYTF. The CDR3 DNA reads as TGTGCCAGCAGTTCCGTCGCAGGGGTGGACTATGGCTACACCTTC.

This chain links TRBV28 with TRBJ2-7, with a weak D call TRBD1 (7 bases). The CDR3 contains 14 residues. CDR1 MDHEN and CDR2 SYDVKM come from the germline V gene. V was cut by 2 bases and J by 4 bases, with 12 bases left in between. The CDR3 nucleotides read TGTGCCAGCAGTTTAGGAGGGGGCGAGTACGAGCAGTACTTC. Translating gives CASSLGGGEYEQYF.

The V and J genes are TRBV7-2 and TRBJ2-3; maybe TRBD1 (6 bases). Germline values: CDR1 SGHTA, CDR2 FQGNSA. V lost 1 base, J lost 4 bases, and 6 bases lay in between. The CDR3 has 13 residues. This CDR3 is CASSLGGPDTQYF. For the CDR3, the DNA is TGTGCCAGCAGCTTAGGGGGGCCAGATACGCAGTATTTT.

V is TRBV18 and J is TRBJ2-7; D is possibly TRBD2 (5 bases). V shed 0 bases and J shed 3 bases, with 12 bases lying between them. This CDR3 is built from 15 residues. Germline CDR1 reads KGHSH; CDR2 reads LQKENI. CDR3 in amino acids: CASSPPDGVDYEQYF. The CDR3 nucleotides are TGTGCCAGCTCACCACCGGACGGGGTCGACTACGAGCAGTACTTC.

Details on this clone: Compared with germline, one end of the junction differs, possibly owing to a read error. The V gene is TRBV7-7, the J gene TRBJ2-5; possible D gene TRBD2, 7 bases. The V gene's germline CDR1 is SSHAT and CDR2 FNYEAQ (reference sequence). This CDR3 has 14 amino acids. The CDR3: CASSPGGHKETQYF. The CDR3 nucleotides read TGTGCTAGCAGCCCCGGGGGGCACAAAGAGACCCAGTACTTC.

The J gene is TRBJ2-1, the V gene TRBV5-8; the match to TRBD1 covers 10 bases. The trim removed 5 bases at V and 4 bases at J, leaving 6 bases unmatched. CDR3 length: 15 amino acids. Germline V gene sequence: CDR1 SGHTS, CDR2 YDEGEE. CDR3 DNA: TGTGCCAGCAGTTCCGGGACAGGGGCATACAATGAGCAGTTCTTC. This translates into CASSSGTGAYNEQFF. The full variable domain, rest sourced from reference TRBV5-8 and TRBJ2-1, is EAGVTQSPTHLIKTRGQQATLRCSPISGHTSVYWYQQALGLGLQFLLWYDEGEERNRGNFPPRFSGRQFPNYSSELNVNALELEDSALYLCASSSGTGAYNEQFFGPGTRLTVL.

This chain joins TRBV4-1 and TRBJ1-5; D may be TRBD1 (5 bases). V lost 1 base to trimming and J lost 1 base, with 8 bases between them. Germline CDR1 is MGHRA and CDR2 is YSYEKL. There are 15 residues in the CDR3. CDR3 loop: CASSQGTPSNQPQHF. Here the CDR3 DNA reads TGCGCCAGCAGCCAAGGGACACCCAGCAATCAGCCCCAGCATTTT.

Only a few counts were recorded for this clone. CDR3 bases: TGTGCCAGCAGCTTGGGCGGGGGGACTGAGACCCAGTACTTC. This gives the protein CASSLGGGTETQYF. The chain has TRBV11-1 and TRBJ2-5, with 8 bases fitting TRBD2. The CDR3 runs 14 residues. V dropped 3 bases and J dropped 5; count of bases not matched to a gene: 5. Germline V gene data show CDR1 as SGHAT and CDR2 as FQDESV (reference sequence). The full variable domain, in which reference TRBV11-1 and TRBJ2-5 provide the parts outside the CDR3, is EAEVAQSPRYKITEKSQAVAFWCDPISGHATLYWYRQILGQGPELLVQFQDESVVDDSQLPKDRFSAERLKGVDSTLKIQPAELGDSAMYLCASSLGGGTETQYFGPGTRLLVL.

The gene calls are TRBV7-3 and TRBJ2-3, with D perhaps matching TRBD2 (6 bases). The V end was cut by 4 bases, the J end by 4 bases, with 9 bases between. The CDR3 is made up of 13 amino acids. Germline CDR1 is SGHTA and CDR2 is FQGTGA. CDR3: CASSSGTPDTQYF. In DNA, the CDR3 is TGTGCCAGCAGCTCCGGGACTCCAGATACGCAGTATTTT.

The chain couples TRBV27 to TRBJ1-2; D might be TRBD1 (5 bases). The CDR3 has 15 amino acids. Germline CDR1 and CDR2: MNHEY and SMNVEV (reference sequence). V lost 6 bases and J 4 bases, leaving 18 bases between the germline ends. DNA for the CDR3: TGTGCCAGCAGGATGTCTGGGGCGGTCCGCTATGGCTACACCTTC. Its translation: CASRMSGAVRYGYTF.

The CDR3 protein is CASSAGGEQYF. The CDR3 DNA sequence: TGTGCCAGCAGTGCAGGGGGCGAGCAGTACTTC. This chain joins TRBV28 and TRBJ2-7; 7 bases agree with TRBD1. This CDR3 is 11 amino acids long. Germline assignment: CDR1 MDHEN and CDR2 SYDVKM. Germline trimming cut 5 bases from V and 6 bases from J; bases unmatched to any gene: 1.

The V call is TRBV7-7, the J call TRBJ2-2; 8 bases agree with TRBD2. Germline V CDR1 and CDR2: SSHAT, FNYEAQ (reference sequence). This CDR3 has 12 amino acids. This chain's CDR3 is CASGGGTGELFF. The CDR3 coding sequence is TGTGCTAGCGGCGGGGGGACCGGGGAGCTGTTTTTT. Full variable domain (remainder filled in from reference TRBV7-7 and TRBJ2-2): GAGVSQSPRYKVTKRGQDVTLRCDPISSHATLYWYQQALGQGPEFLTYFNYEAQPDKSGLPSDRFSAERPEGSISTLTIQRTEQRDSAMYRCASGGGTGELFFGEGSRLTVL.

This chain connects TRBV6-6 to TRBJ2-1; TRBD2 matches at 7 bases. With 5 bases clipped from V and 2 bases from J, the junction kept 3 bases outside the gene matches. This CDR3 region has 14 residues. The germline V gene encodes CDR1 MNHNY and CDR2 SVGAGI (reference sequence). The CDR3 is CASSPGLAYNEQFF. The CDR3, as DNA: TGTGCCAGCAGTCCAGGACTAGCCTACAATGAGCAGTTCTTC.

This sequence joins TRBV6-1 and TRBJ2-1; 9 bases line up with TRBD1. The V and J ends lost 3 bases and 8 bases, in that order; junction bases with no gene match: 17. This CDR3 has 18 residues. Germline CDR1 MNHNS, CDR2 SASEGT. CDR3 amino acids: CASSELGQGTFDGDEQFF. In DNA, the CDR3 is TGTGCCAGCAGTGAGTTGGGACAGGGAACATTTGACGGCGATGAGCAGTTCTTC.